Below, 13 T cell receptor beta chains from the same sample are listed, as sequenced in a study of cytomegalovirus exposure and HLA in healthy donors. Amplification used 60 Vbeta primers and 13 Jbeta primers. Using immunoSEQ multiplex PCR, the repertoire was profiled, and TCRdb retains in-frame clones only, with some absent. The sample yields about 130,000 clones, around 9% seen once. The sample was PBMCs. These receptors were taken from a middle-aged man in good health and CMV-seronegative.

In its sample, this clone was seen a few times. CDR3 nucleotide sequence: TGTGCCAGCAGTGCGACAGGGGGCACTGAAGCTTTCTTT. It translates to CASSATGGTEAFF. The chain carries TRBV27 and TRBJ1-1, with 9 nucleotides matching TRBD1. After removal of 5 bases from V and 4 bases from J, the junction contained 2 bases not matched to a gene. Per the germline V gene, CDR1 is MNHEY and CDR2 is SMNVEV (reference sequence). The CDR3 length is 13 residues.

The gene calls are TRBV5-1 and TRBJ1-1, with TRBD1 matching over 7 bases. CDR3 length equals 14 residues. Trimming at V came to 4 bases and at J to 5 bases, leaving 8 bases not matched to a gene. The germline V gene has CDR1 SGHRS and CDR2 YFSETQ. This CDR3 reads CASSLLQGRTEAFF. CDR3 sequence (DNA): TGCGCCAGCAGCCTGTTACAGGGGCGGACTGAAGCTTTCTTT.

This chain links TRBV5-1 with TRBJ2-5; 8 positions match TRBD2. In germline, CDR1 is SGHRS, CDR2 YFSETQ. The CDR3 loop spans 16 amino acids. The V segment lost 6 bases and the J segment 5 bases; nucleotides outside the gene matches: 15. The CDR3 loop reads CASTPSVGGGRETQYF. DNA for the CDR3: TGCGCCAGCACCCCGAGTGTTGGGGGCGGGAGGGAGACCCAGTACTTC.

This clone was recorded a few times. The DNA for the CDR3 is TGTGCCAGCAGCTCCCGGGGGGACAGGGCCCCCTACGAGCAGTACTTC. Protein sequence: CASSSRGDRAPYEQYF. The rearrangement joins TRBV7-8 to TRBJ2-7; 9 nucleotides agree with TRBD1. Trimming took 4 bases from V and 2 from J; bases not matched to a gene: 9. The germline gives CDR1 SGHVS, CDR2 FQNEAQ. The CDR3 length is 16 residues.

V gene TRBV28 combines with J gene TRBJ2-2; 8 bases align to TRBD2. From germline, CDR1 is MDHEN and CDR2 SYDVKM. V dropped 7 bases and J dropped 4; count of bases not matched to a gene: 11. The CDR3 length is 16 residues. CDR3 sequence: CASTFGGGGITGELFF. The CDR3 nucleotides read TGTGCCAGCACCTTCGGTGGCGGGGGGATCACCGGGGAGCTGTTTTTT.

The chain combines TRBV19 with TRBJ1-4; D is ambiguous. Trimming cost V 3 bases and J 4 bases, with 3 bases left between them. The CDR3 extends over 12 amino acids. CDR1 is LNHDA, CDR2 SQIVND, per germline (reference sequence). CDR3 sequence reads: CASSIGNEKLFF. The DNA of the CDR3 is TGTGCCAGTAGTATCGGTAATGAAAAACTGTTTTTT.

Only a few counts were recorded for this clone. The rearrangement links TRBV6-5 to TRBJ1-2; D gene unclear. The CDR3 has 13 residues. V lost 3 bases, J lost 5 bases, and 10 bases lay in between. Germline values: CDR1 MNHEY, CDR2 SVGAGI. The CDR3 bases are TGTGCCAGCAGTTATGGAGCAGAGTATGGCTACACCTTC. Translated: CASSYGAEYGYTF.

The CDR3 DNA follows: TGTGCCAGCAGTGGGGACAGAGGTTCACCCCTCCACTTT. This sequence encodes CASSGDRGSPLHF. V is TRBV6-1 and J is TRBJ1-6, with 7 bases matching TRBD1. With 4 bases clipped from V and 9 bases from J, the junction kept 3 bases outside the gene matches. The CDR3 is 13 amino acids. Germline values: CDR1 MNHNS, CDR2 SASEGT.

This clone was counted between two and nine times. CDR3 sequence (DNA): TGTGCCAGCAGCGTAGTTATAGGGGCCGGGGAGCTGTTTTTT. This sequence encodes CASSVVIGAGELFF. The chain has TRBV9 and TRBJ2-2; tentatively, D is TRBD1 (5 bases). The CDR3 has 14 amino acids. V was shortened by 0 bases and J by 6 bases, with 9 bases between the two germline ends. Germline V CDR1 and CDR2: SGDLS, YYNGEE.

This clone was counted a few times. V gene TRBV11-2 combines with J gene TRBJ1-1; D is undetermined. CDR3 length: 15 residues. CDR1 is SGHAT, CDR2 FQNNGV, per germline. V lost 0 bases to trimming and J lost 1 base, with 9 bases between them. The CDR3 DNA reads TGTGCCAGCAGCTTAGATCGGTACAGGAACACTGAAGCTTTCTTT. Encoded protein: CASSLDRYRNTEAFF. Filled out from reference TRBV11-2 and TRBJ1-1, the complete variable domain reads EAGVAQSPRYKIIEKRQSVAFWCNPISGHATLYWYQQILGQGPKLLIQFQNNGVVDDSQLPKDRFSAERLKGVDSTLKIQPAKLEDSAVYLCASSLDRYRNTEAFFGQGTRLTVV.

This clone was observed a handful of times. The chain employs TRBV6-5 and TRBJ1-4, with TRBD1 identical over 11 bases. V shed 0 bases, J shed 10 bases, and the junction held 7 bases outside the gene matches. The CDR3 spans 16 residues. Germline V gives CDR1 MNHEY, CDR2 SVGAGI. CDR3: CASSYSPGTGGGKLFF. CDR3 nucleotide sequence: TGTGCCAGCAGTTACTCTCCCGGGACAGGGGGAGGAAAACTGTTTTTT.

This clone has only a few counts. This chain links TRBV27 with TRBJ2-7; 12 bases agree with TRBD2. V gave up 4 bases and J gave up 2 bases; unmatched junction bases: 3. This CDR3 region has 15 residues. Germline CDR1 reads MNHEY; CDR2 reads SMNVEV (reference sequence). CDR3 sequence (DNA): TGTGCCAGCAGTTATCTAGCGGGGGGGCCCTACGAGCAGTACTTC. Protein sequence: CASSYLAGGPYEQYF.

The rearrangement uses TRBV19 and TRBJ1-4; TRBD1 agrees at 7 bases. The CDR3 consists of 14 residues. Germline loops: CDR1 LNHDA, CDR2 SQIVND (reference sequence). Losses at the gene ends were 5 bases for V and 7 bases for J; bases not matched to a gene: 7. CDR3 loop: CASSWAGGREKLFF. CDR3 nucleotide sequence: TGTGCCAGTAGTTGGGCAGGGGGTCGTGAAAAACTGTTTTTT.